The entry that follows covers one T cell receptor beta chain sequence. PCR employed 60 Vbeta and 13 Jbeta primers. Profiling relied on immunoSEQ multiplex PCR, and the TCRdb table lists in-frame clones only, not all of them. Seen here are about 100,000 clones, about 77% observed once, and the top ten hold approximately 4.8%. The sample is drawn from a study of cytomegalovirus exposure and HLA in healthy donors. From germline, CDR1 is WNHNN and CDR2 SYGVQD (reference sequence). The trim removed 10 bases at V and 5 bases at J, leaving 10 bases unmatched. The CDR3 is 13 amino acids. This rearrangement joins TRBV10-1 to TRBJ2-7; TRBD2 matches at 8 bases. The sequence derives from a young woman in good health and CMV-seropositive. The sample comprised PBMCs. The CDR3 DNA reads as TGCGCCATCGAGCGGGAGATAGAGGACGAGCAGTACTTC. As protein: CAIEREIEDEQYF.